This T cell receptor (beta chain) was documented in a study of blood T cell repertoires in COVID-19. The overall study: PBMCs, B-cell-depleted T cells, or T cells were the source of the cDNA or gDNA that made up the material.

Generated by immunoSEQ multiplex PCR, the TCRdb table keeps only in-frame clones and is missing some. Here the sample spans approximately 200,000 clones, around 85% being singletons. J was trimmed by 4 bases and V by 3 bases; bases with no gene match: 3. The germline gives CDR1 LNHDA, CDR2 SQIVND (reference sequence). The CDR3 length is 14 residues. Participant ages covered about 18 to 89 years across 20 to 25 US areas. The sequenced sample consisted of PBMCs or T cells enriched from blood (not recorded which). The origin of this receptor is a woman in her twenties or thirties who had recovered from COVID-19. This chain connects TRBV19 to TRBJ1-2, with 9 bases matching TRBD1. The CDR3 here is CASSIGTGPYGYTF. For the CDR3, the DNA is TGTGCCAGTAGTATTGGGACAGGGCCCTATGGCTACACCTTC. Variable domain in full (rest from reference TRBV19 and TRBJ1-2): DGGITQSPKYLFRKEGQNVTLSCEQNLNHDAMYWYRQDPGQGLRLIYYSQIVNDFQKGDIAEGYSVSREKKESFPLTVTSAQKNPTAFYLCASSIGTGPYGYTFGSGTRLTVV.